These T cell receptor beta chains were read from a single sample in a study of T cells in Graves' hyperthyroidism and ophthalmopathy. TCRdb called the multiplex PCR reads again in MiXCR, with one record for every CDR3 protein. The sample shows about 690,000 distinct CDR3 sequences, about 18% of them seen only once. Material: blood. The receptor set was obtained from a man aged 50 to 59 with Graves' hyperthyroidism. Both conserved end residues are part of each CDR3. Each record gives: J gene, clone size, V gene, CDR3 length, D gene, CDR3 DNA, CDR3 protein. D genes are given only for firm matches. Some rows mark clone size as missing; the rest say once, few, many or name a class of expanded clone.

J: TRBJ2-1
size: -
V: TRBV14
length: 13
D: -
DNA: TGTGCCAGCAGCCATCGGAAAGTGTTTGAGCAGTTCTTC
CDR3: CASSHRKVFEQFF

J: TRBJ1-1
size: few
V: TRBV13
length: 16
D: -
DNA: TGTGCCAGCAGCTTAGGCCCCCAAGGATTGAACACTGAAGCTTTCTTT
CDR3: CASSLGPQGLNTEAFF

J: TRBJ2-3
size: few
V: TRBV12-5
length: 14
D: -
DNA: TGTGCTAGTGGTTTATTGGAGGGCCCAGATACGCAGTATTTT
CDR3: CASGLLEGPDTQYF

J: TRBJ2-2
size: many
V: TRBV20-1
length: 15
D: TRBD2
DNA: TGCAGTGCTAGCGTAGCGGGAGGGGACACCGGGGAGCTGTTTTTT
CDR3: CSASVAGGDTGELFF

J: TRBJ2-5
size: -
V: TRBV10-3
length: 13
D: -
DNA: TGTGCCATCAGTGAGACAGGGACAGAGACCCAGTACTTC
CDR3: CAISETGTETQYF

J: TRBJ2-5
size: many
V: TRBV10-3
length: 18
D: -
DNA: TGTGCCATCAGTGAGTCCCTACGGTCCGGGAGTGGGGTCGAGACCCAGTACTTC
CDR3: CAISESLRSGSGVETQYF

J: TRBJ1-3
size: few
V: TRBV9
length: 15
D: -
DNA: TGTGCCAGCAGCGCCCTCCCGATCTCTGGAAACACCATATATTTT
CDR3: CASSALPISGNTIYF

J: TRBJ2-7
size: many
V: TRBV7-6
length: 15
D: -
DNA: TGTGCCAGCAGCTTAGAAGGCGGTCCGGACTACGAGCAGTACTTC
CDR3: CASSLEGGPDYEQYF

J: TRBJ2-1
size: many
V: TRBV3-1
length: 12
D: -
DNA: TGTGCCAGCGTGGCGGGTGGCAATGAGCAGTTCTTC
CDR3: CASVAGGNEQFF

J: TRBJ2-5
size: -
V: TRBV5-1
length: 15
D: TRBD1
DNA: TGCGCCAGCAGCCACCAACAGGGGGCTGGAGAGACCCAGTACTTC
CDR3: CASSHQQGAGETQYF

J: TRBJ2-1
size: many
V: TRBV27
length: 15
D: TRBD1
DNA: TGTGCCAGCAGTCCGCGACAGGGGCCGTACAATGAGCAGTTCTTC
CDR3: CASSPRQGPYNEQFF

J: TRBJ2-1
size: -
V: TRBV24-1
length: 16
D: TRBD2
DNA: TGTGCCACCAGTGAGAGACTAGCGGGAGTGAACAATGAGCAGTTCTTC
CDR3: CATSERLAGVNNEQFF

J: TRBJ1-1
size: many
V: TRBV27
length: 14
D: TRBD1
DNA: TGTGCCAGCAGTGGAGGGACAGGCGGTCTGCACGCTTTCTTT
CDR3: CASSGGTGGLHAFF

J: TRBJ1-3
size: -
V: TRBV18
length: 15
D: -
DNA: TGTGCCAGCTCGGGACGAGAATCTTTGGGAAACACCATATATTTT
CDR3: CASSGRESLGNTIYF

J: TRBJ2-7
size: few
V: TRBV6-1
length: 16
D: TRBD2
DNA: TGTGCCAGCCAACCTAGCCCTAGCGGAGTCTCCTACGAGCAGTACTTC
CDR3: CASQPSPSGVSYEQYF

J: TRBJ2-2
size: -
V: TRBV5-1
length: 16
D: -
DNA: TGCGCCAGCAGCTTGCTGGGCAGGGGTAACACCGGGGAGCTGTTTTTT
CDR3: CASSLLGRGNTGELFF

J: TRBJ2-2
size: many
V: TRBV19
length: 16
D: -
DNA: TGTGCCAGTAGTATAGATGGATTGGGTCCCACCGGGGAGCTGTTTTTT
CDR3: CASSIDGLGPTGELFF

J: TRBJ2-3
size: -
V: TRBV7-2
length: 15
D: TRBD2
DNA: TGTGCCAGCAGCTTAGAGCGGGACCTCACAGATACGCAGTATTTT
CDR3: CASSLERDLTDTQYF

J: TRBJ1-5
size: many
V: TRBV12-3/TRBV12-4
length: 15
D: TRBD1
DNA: TGTGCCAGCAGGGGGAACAGGGGGAGGGATCAGCCCCAGCATTTT
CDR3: CASRGNRGRDQPQHF

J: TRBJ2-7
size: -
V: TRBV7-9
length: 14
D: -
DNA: TGTGCCAGCAGCCCACAGACAGGAACCTACGAGCAGTACTTC
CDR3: CASSPQTGTYEQYF

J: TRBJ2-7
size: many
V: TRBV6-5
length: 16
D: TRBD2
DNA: TGTGCCAGCAGTTACTCAGGACTAGCGGGAGATTACGAGCAGTACTTC
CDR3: CASSYSGLAGDYEQYF

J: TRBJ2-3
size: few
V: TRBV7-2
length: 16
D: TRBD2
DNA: TGTGCCAGCAGCTTAAAATGGACTAGCGGGGGAGATACGCAGTATTTT
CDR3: CASSLKWTSGGDTQYF

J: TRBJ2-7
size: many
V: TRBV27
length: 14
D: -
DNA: TGTGCCAGCAGCTTTAGCGGAGCGACCTACGAGCAGTACTTC
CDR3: CASSFSGATYEQYF